This T cell receptor beta chain was captured by sequencing in a study of blood T cell repertoires in COVID-19. Looking at the study overall: Acute-phase and convalescent COVID-19 samples originated in the United States, Italy and Spain. PBMCs, B-cell-depleted T cells, or T cells provided the cDNA or gDNA that made up the material.

V was shortened by 7 bases and J by 2 bases, with 15 bases between the two germline ends. Germline CDR1 is MNHEY and CDR2 is SVGAGI. CDR3 size: 14 residues. Study processing details: Amplification with reference gene primers provided the estimates of nucleated cell counts. The table came from immunoSEQ multiplex PCR; TCRdb's copy has only in-frame clones and leaves some out. For V, J and clone size, that table is used; D and trimming come from the DNA. The table shows about 500,000 clones, with approximately 86% occurring only once. This clone is a singleton in its sample. This chain links TRBV6-5 with TRBJ2-7; D perhaps matches TRBD1 (6 bases). The clonotype comes from a woman between 18 and 30 years old who had recovered from COVID-19. The sample was PBMCs or T cells enriched from blood (not recorded which). The CDR3 loop is CASTPGAETYEQYF. In DNA form, the CDR3 reads TGTGCCAGCACCCCAGGGGCCGAGACCTACGAGCAGTACTTC.